The entry that follows covers one T cell receptor beta chain sequence. The antigen is not known. The sample is drawn from a study of cytomegalovirus exposure and HLA in healthy donors. Across the study: The roughly 130 validation repertoires were reported in a later analysis to have been generated on the same platform as the roughly 720 first-cohort repertoires. Study-level points and caveats: Whilst most TCR sequences proved rare, a subset of public TCRs occurred across many donors. First-cohort TCR clusters were later found to tend to co-occur in the approximately 120 validation repertoires.

This table comes from immunoSEQ multiplex PCR, and its TCRdb copy is limited to in-frame clones, with some not included. The sample carries roughly 300,000 clones, approximately 90% recorded once. This receptor was taken from a woman aged 18-29 years in good health and CMV-seronegative. The sequenced sample consisted of PBMCs.

DNA of the CDR3: TGTGCCAGCAGCAAGGAGGCGGGGGAGCAGTACTTC. It is translated as CASSKEAGEQYF. The chain is built from TRBV21-1 and TRBJ2-7; whether TRBD2, the table's D call, matches the DNA was not checked. TRBV21-1 is termed a pseudogene. The length of the CDR3 is 12 residues.